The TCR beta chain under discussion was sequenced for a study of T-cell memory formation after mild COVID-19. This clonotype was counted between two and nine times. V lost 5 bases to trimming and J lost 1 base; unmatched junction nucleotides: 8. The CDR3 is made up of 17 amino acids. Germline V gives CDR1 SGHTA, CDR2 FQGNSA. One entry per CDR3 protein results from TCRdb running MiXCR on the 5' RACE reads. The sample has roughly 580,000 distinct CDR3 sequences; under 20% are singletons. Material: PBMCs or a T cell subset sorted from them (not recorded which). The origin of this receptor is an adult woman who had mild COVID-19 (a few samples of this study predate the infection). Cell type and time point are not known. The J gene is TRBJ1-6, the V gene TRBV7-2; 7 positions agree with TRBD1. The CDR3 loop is CASSQGGPGSYNSPLHF. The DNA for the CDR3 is TGTGCCAGCAGCCAGGGGGGCCCGGGGTCCTATAATTCACCCCTCCACTTT.